The rows below give T cell receptor beta chains drawn from one sample of a study of human T cells and chemical hapten exposure. One entry per CDR3 protein results from TCRdb running MiXCR on the RACE reads. The table shows tens of thousands of distinct CDR3 sequences, with 10% to 13% occurring only once. Material: whole blood, obtained in connection with sensitization to the hapten diphenylcyclopropenone (DPC). The receptors originated from a man aged 40-50 years with alopecia areata. Some clones in this sample may be carry-over from other donors' samples. Each CDR3 is given with its conserved first and last residue. A D gene is named only where the DNA matches it firmly. Rows may omit the clone size; those that give it use once, few, many or a size class.

>-|few|TRBJ2-5|TRBV20-1
TGCAGTGCTAGAGATCCTCCCCGGACCCAGTACTTC
CSARDPPRTQYF
>TRBD2|many|TRBJ2-3|TRBV7-9
TGTGCCGGGGGGACTAGCGGAGTCTACCGCACAGATACGCAGTATTTT
CAGGTSGVYRTDTQYF
>TRBD2|-|TRBJ2-3|TRBV29-1
TGCAGCGTTTTCGGACTAGCACCGTTCGGGACAGATACGCAGTATTTT
CSVFGLAPFGTDTQYF
>-|few|TRBJ2-3|TRBV5-6
TGTGCCAGCAGCTTCCGGACAGACCTCACAGATACGCAGTATTTT
CASSFRTDLTDTQYF
>-|medium-sized|TRBJ1-5|TRBV24-1
TGTGCCACCAGTTCTATAAATCAGCCCCAGCATTTT
CATSSINQPQHF
>-|-|TRBJ1-5|TRBV19
TGTGCCAGTAGTATCCTCGATCAGCCCCAGCATTTT
CASSILDQPQHF
>TRBD2|-|TRBJ2-1|TRBV27
TGTGCCAGCAGGGAGAGCGGGAGGGGGGATGAGCAGTTCTTC
CASRESGRGDEQFF
>TRBD2|few|TRBJ2-1|TRBV5-5
TGTGCCAGCAGCCCTAGCGGGAGCGCTTATGAGCAGTTCTTC
CASSPSGSAYEQFF
>TRBD1|few|TRBJ1-6|TRBV14
TGTGCCAGCAGCCACAGGACAGGGTATAATTCACCCCTCCACTTT
CASSHRTGYNSPLHF
>TRBD1|few|TRBJ2-3|TRBV10-3
TGTGCCATCAGTGGGGGACAGCACACAGATACGCAGTATTTT
CAISGGQHTDTQYF
>TRBD2|many|TRBJ2-3|TRBV7-9
TGTGCCAGCAGTTCTAGCGGAGGCACAGATACGCAGTATTTT
CASSSSGGTDTQYF
>-|-|TRBJ2-1|TRBV12-3/TRBV12-4
TGTGCCAGCAGTTTGGGGCAGAACAATGAGCAGTTCTTC
CASSLGQNNEQFF
>TRBD2|few|TRBJ2-1|TRBV3-1
TGTGCCAGCAGCCATCTGGGACTAGCGGGTAGTGAGCAGTTCTTC
CASSHLGLAGSEQFF
>-|-|TRBJ2-1|TRBV5-1
TGCGCCAGCAGCTTGGTTCCCGGGACATACAATGAGCAGTTCTTC
CASSLVPGTYNEQFF
>TRBD2|-|TRBJ2-3|TRBV4-2
TGTGCCAGCAGCCATCCGGGAGGGAGGGGAACAGATACGCAGTATTTT
CASSHPGGRGTDTQYF
>-|-|TRBJ1-4|TRBV14
TGTGCCAGCAGCCAAGTCATCGGCGAAAAACTGTTTTTT
CASSQVIGEKLFF
>TRBD1|-|TRBJ2-2|TRBV11-1
TGTGCCAGCAGCTTACAACAGGGGCGTCCCGGGGAGCTGTTTTTT
CASSLQQGRPGELFF
>-|-|TRBJ1-2|TRBV7-2
TGTGCCAGCAGCCCCTCGGGGGGGTCCTTTAACTATGGCTACACCTTC
CASSPSGGSFNYGYTF
>-|few|TRBJ2-5|TRBV12-3/TRBV12-4
TGTGCCAGCAGTGGATCCGGGACACTAGAGACCCAGTACTTC
CASSGSGTLETQYF
>-|many|TRBJ1-4|TRBV10-3
TGTGCCATCAACGGGGGGGTAGGTGAAAAACTGTTTTTT
CAINGGVGEKLFF
>TRBD2|-|TRBJ2-2|TRBV29-1
TGCAGCGTAGGGCTTATTGAGCGGGGGAACACCGGGGAGCTGTTTTTT
CSVGLIERGNTGELFF
>TRBD1|-|TRBJ1-1|TRBV12-3/TRBV12-4
TGTGCCAGCAGTCGGACAGGGGGCCCGTTTGAAGCTTTCTTT
CASSRTGGPFEAFF
>-|-|TRBJ2-5|TRBV7-8
TGTGCCAGCAGCTCGTCTGGACTGGACCAAGAGACCCAGTACTTC
CASSSSGLDQETQYF
>-|-|TRBJ2-5|TRBV7-3
TGTGCCAGCAGCGCTGTTAGCGCCGGTCGGGAGACCCAGTACTTC
CASSAVSAGRETQYF
>TRBD1|many|TRBJ1-5|TRBV6-1
TGTGCCAGCAGTGATAGGGGGCTTAGCAATCAGCCCCAGCATTTT
CASSDRGLSNQPQHF
>TRBD1|-|TRBJ2-2|TRBV5-1
TGCGCCAGCAGTCTGGACAGGGGAGACACCGGGGAGCTGTTTTTT
CASSLDRGDTGELFF
>-|few|TRBJ2-3|TRBV10-3
TGTGCCATCAGTGAAAGAGGTTCGACGCAGTATTTT
CAISERGSTQYF
>-|-|TRBJ1-3|TRBV7-9
TGTGCCAGCAGCTTAGTATCTGGGGCCCGTCGTGGCGCTGGAAACACCATATATTTT
CASSLVSGARRGAGNTIYF
>-|few|TRBJ1-3|TRBV6-5
TGTGCCAGCGGAATTACAGGGTCTGGAAACACCATATATTTT
CASGITGSGNTIYF
>TRBD1|few|TRBJ2-7|TRBV7-8
TGTGCCAGCAGCTTACAAACCGGGACAGGGGTGTACGAGCAGTACTTC
CASSLQTGTGVYEQYF
>TRBD1|few|TRBJ2-2|TRBV12-3/TRBV12-4
TGTGCCAGCAGTACACGGGACAGGGGGCTCACCGGGGAGCTGTTTTTT
CASSTRDRGLTGELFF
>TRBD1|few|TRBJ2-5|TRBV5-6
TGTGCCAGCAGATCGGACAGGGGCTTGGAGACCCAGTACTTC
CASRSDRGLETQYF
>-|-|TRBJ2-1|TRBV7-2
TGTGCCAGCAGCCCGACCCGGGACTACAATGAGCAGTTCTTC
CASSPTRDYNEQFF
>-|few|TRBJ2-6|TRBV25-1
TGTGCCAGCAGTGTGGGGACGTCGAGCTCTGGGGCCAACGTCCTGACTTTC
CASSVGTSSSGANVLTF
>-|many|TRBJ2-3|TRBV7-2
TGTGCCAGCAGCTTAGCGGGAAGAGGCACAGATACGCAGTATTTT
CASSLAGRGTDTQYF
>TRBD1|-|TRBJ2-7|TRBV5-1
TGCGCCAGCAGCACCGGACAGGGAAGTTACGAGCAGTACTTC
CASSTGQGSYEQYF
>TRBD2|-|TRBJ2-3|TRBV6-2/TRBV6-3
TGTGCCAGCAGTTACCGGTCTGGGCCTGGCGGGAGGACAGATACGCAGTATTTT
CASSYRSGPGGRTDTQYF
>-|few|TRBJ2-3|TRBV6-5
TGTGCCAGCAGTTTTACAGGGTCTCAAAGCGCAGATACGCAGTATTTT
CASSFTGSQSADTQYF
>TRBD1|many|TRBJ1-5|TRBV6-7
TGTGCCAGCATTTTTACCGGGACAGGGGATGATCAGCCCCAGCATTTT
CASIFTGTGDDQPQHF
>TRBD1|few|TRBJ2-7|TRBV4-2
TGTGCCAGCAGCCAAACAGGGGGCGAGCAGTACTTC
CASSQTGGEQYF